These T cell receptor beta chains were read from a single sample in a study of T cell responses to AZD1222 COVID-19 vaccine. The method was immunoSEQ multiplex PCR; TCRdb's version includes in-frame clones alone and lacks a portion of them. The sample holds over 120,000 clones; 92% are singletons and the top ten take about 1.5%. This material consisted of peripheral blood, taken on day 0 of AZD1222 vaccination. These receptors all stem from an adult in good health. The CDR3 runs from the conserved cysteine through the conserved F or W. A D gene is named only where the DNA matches it firmly. Expanded clones are given a class, and other clones once, few, many or no size at all.

V	D	size	J	DNA	CDR3
TRBV11-2	TRBD2	NA	TRBJ2-7	TGTGCCAGCAGCTTAAAGGGCCGGGGACTAGTCTTTTCCTACGAGCAGTACTTC	CASSLKGRGLVFSYEQYF
TRBV6-5	NA	NA	TRBJ2-7	TGTGCCAGCAGTTTCCGGGATCCAGTACCCTACGAGCAGTACTTC	CASSFRDPVPYEQYF
TRBV25-1	NA	NA	TRBJ1-1	TGTGCCAGCAGTGCCGGGAGCACTGAAGCTTTCTTT	CASSAGSTEAFF
TRBV11-2	TRBD2	NA	TRBJ2-3	TGTGCCAGCAGCTTAGATGCAAACCGGGGGGGTACGCAGTATTTT	CASSLDANRGGTQYF
TRBV4-1	NA	NA	TRBJ1-2	TGCGCCAGCAGCCAAGATGGGGTGGGCTATGGCTACACCTTC	CASSQDGVGYGYTF
TRBV30	NA	once	TRBJ1-1	TGTGCCTGGAGACGGGCCCTAGGTCTCATGAACACTGAAGCTTTCTTT	CAWRRALGLMNTEAFF
TRBV3-1/TRBV3-2	NA	once	TRBJ1-2	TGTGCCAGCAGCCAAGAAGGTTCAGGGGCCCACTATGGCTACACCTTC	CASSQEGSGAHYGYTF
TRBV28	TRBD1	once	TRBJ1-1	TGTGCCAGCAGTTTAGGACAGGGTAACACTGAAGCTTTCTTT	CASSLGQGNTEAFF
TRBV5-6	NA	NA	TRBJ2-1	TGTGCCAGCAGCTTGCTTCCTAGCACCCGGATCGATGAGCAGTTCTTC	CASSLLPSTRIDEQFF
TRBV27	NA	NA	TRBJ2-2	TGTGCCAGCAGTTTGACGGGAACCGGGGAGCTGTTTTTT	CASSLTGTGELFF
TRBV5-1	NA	NA	TRBJ2-3	TGCGCCAGCAGCTTGGAACCGGGAATTAGCACAGATACGCAGTATTTT	CASSLEPGISTDTQYF
TRBV28	NA	NA	TRBJ2-2	TGTGCCAGCAGTAGGGGGGAGGCAGGGGAGCTGTTTTTT	CASSRGEAGELFF
TRBV4-1	TRBD2	NA	TRBJ2-3	TGCGCCAGCAGCCAATGGGTCCCGGGACTAAGTGACGCAGATACGCAGTATTTT	CASSQWVPGLSDADTQYF
TRBV5-1	NA	once	TRBJ2-3	TGCGCCAGCAGCTTGGCGCCTAGTCCAAATACGCAGTATTTT	CASSLAPSPNTQYF
TRBV6-6	NA	NA	TRBJ2-7	TGTGCCAGCTCCCTTGGACAAAGCCACGAGCAGTACTTC	CASSLGQSHEQYF
TRBV28	NA	NA	TRBJ1-1	TGTGCCAGCTCAATTGGGGGGCAGGTTGCCACTGAAGCTTTCTTT	CASSIGGQVATEAFF
TRBV5-1	TRBD2	NA	TRBJ2-1	TGCGCCAGCAGCCCGGCCGGGACTAGCTTATCCGATGAGCAGTTCTTC	CASSPAGTSLSDEQFF
TRBV27	NA	NA	TRBJ1-6	TGTGCCAGCAGTCCTTCGGGGGGCTGGCGGGATGGATATTATAATTCACCCCTCCACTTT	CASSPSGGWRDGYYNSPLHF
TRBV4-1	NA	NA	TRBJ1-2	TGCGCCAGCAGCCAAGGGCCCAGGGTCTATGGCTACACCTTC	CASSQGPRVYGYTF
TRBV9	NA	NA	TRBJ2-2	TGTGCCAGCAGCGTCGGGTGGACCAGGAGGACCGGGGAGCTGTTTTTT	CASSVGWTRRTGELFF
TRBV6-4	TRBD1	NA	TRBJ1-5	TGTGCCAGCAGACCTCGACAGGGAGGTCAGCCCCAGCATTTT	CASRPRQGGQPQHF
TRBV6-6	TRBD1	NA	TRBJ2-7	TGTGCCAGCAGTCGAACCGGGACAGGTTCCCCCTACGAGCAGTACTTC	CASSRTGTGSPYEQYF
TRBV6-5	TRBD1	NA	TRBJ1-2	TGTGCCAGCAGCCCCAGGGGGGAGGGGACCTCTGGCTACACCTTC	CASSPRGEGTSGYTF
TRBV5-4	NA	NA	TRBJ1-1	TGTGCCAGCAGCTTGGGTGCCGGGGCGAACACTGAAGCTTTCTTT	CASSLGAGANTEAFF
TRBV30	NA	NA	TRBJ1-5	TGTGCCTGGAGCCGGGGTCCTCATCAGCCCCAGCATTTT	CAWSRGPHQPQHF
TRBV24-1	NA	NA	TRBJ1-6	TGTGCCACCAGTGATCCCTCGGGAATAGGTTCACCCCTCCACTTT	CATSDPSGIGSPLHF
TRBV5-1	TRBD2	NA	TRBJ2-7	TGCGCCAGCAGCTCCGGGACTAGAGGGTACGAGCAGTACTTC	CASSSGTRGYEQYF
TRBV4-1	TRBD1	once	TRBJ2-7	TGCGCCAGCAGCCATCCCAAGGGGGGGACAGGGGGTATGAACGAGCAGTACTTC	CASSHPKGGTGGMNEQYF